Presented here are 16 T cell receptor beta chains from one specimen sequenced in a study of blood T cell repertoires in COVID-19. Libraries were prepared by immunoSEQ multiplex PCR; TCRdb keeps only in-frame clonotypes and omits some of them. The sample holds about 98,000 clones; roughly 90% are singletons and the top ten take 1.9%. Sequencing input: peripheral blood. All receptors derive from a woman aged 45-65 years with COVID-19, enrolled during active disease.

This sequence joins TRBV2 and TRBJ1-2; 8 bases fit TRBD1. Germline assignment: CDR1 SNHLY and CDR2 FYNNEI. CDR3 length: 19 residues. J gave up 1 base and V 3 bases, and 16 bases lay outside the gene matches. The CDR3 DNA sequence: TGTGCCAGCAGTGACGACCCCTATAGGACAGGGACTTTTAACTATGGCTACACCTTC. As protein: CASSDDPYRTGTFNYGYTF.

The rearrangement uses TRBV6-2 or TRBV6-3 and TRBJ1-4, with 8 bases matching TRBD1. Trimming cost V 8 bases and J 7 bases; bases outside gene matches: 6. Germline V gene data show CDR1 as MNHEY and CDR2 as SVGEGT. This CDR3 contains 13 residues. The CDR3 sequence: CASGRDRTEKLFF. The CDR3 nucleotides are TGTGCCAGCGGCCGGGACAGGACTGAAAAACTGTTTTTT.

CDR3 coding DNA: TGTGCCAGTTGGGACAGGGATCATGGCTACACCTTC. Translated: CASWDRDHGYTF. The genes are TRBV28 and TRBJ1-2, with 9 positions matching TRBD1. The CDR3 runs 12 residues. Trimming at V came to 9 bases and at J to 6 bases, leaving 5 bases not matched to a gene. Germline CDR1 MDHEN, CDR2 SYDVKM.

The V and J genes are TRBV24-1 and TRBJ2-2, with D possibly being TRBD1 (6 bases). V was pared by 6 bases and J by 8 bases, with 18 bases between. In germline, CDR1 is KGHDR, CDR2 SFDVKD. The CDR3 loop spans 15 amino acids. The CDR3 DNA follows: TGTGCCACCAGTTCTGACAGGAGTAATACGGGGGAGCTGTTTTTT. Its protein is CATSSDRSNTGELFF.

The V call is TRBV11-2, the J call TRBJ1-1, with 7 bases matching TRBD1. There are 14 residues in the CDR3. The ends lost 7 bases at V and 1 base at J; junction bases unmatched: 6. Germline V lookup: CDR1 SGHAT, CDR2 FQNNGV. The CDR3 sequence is CASKIGTANTEAFF. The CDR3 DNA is TGTGCCAGCAAGATCGGGACAGCGAACACTGAAGCTTTCTTT.

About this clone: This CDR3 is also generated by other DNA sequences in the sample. For the CDR3, the DNA is TGCGCCAGCAGCCCGGTCGGGGGGCGCGACTATGGCTACACCTTC. Translated, it gives CASSPVGGRDYGYTF. The rearrangement uses TRBV5-1 and TRBJ1-2, with D possibly TRBD1 on 6 matching bases. CDR1 and CDR2 (germline): SGHRS, YFSETQ. V was shortened by 4 bases and J by 3 bases, with 16 bases between the two germline ends. The CDR3 contains 15 residues. Based on the CDR3 plus reference TRBV5-1 and TRBJ1-2, the full variable domain is KAGVTQTPRYLIKTRGQQVTLSCSPISGHRSVSWYQQTPGQGLQFLFEYFSETQRNKGNFPGRFSGRQFSNSRSEMNVSTLELGDSALYLCASSPVGGRDYGYTFGSGTRLTVV.

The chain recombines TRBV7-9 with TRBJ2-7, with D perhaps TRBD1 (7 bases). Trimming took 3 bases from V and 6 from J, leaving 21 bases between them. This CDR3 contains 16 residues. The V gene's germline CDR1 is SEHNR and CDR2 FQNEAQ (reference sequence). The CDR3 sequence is CASSFWTGTQGGEQYF. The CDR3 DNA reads TGTGCCAGCAGCTTCTGGACAGGAACCCAGGGGGGCGAGCAGTACTTC.

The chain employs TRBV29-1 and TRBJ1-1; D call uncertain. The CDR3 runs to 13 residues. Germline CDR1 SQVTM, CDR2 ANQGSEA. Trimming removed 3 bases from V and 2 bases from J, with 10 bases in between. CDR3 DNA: TGCAGCGTTGAGGTGGGCAGTAACACTGAAGCTTTCTTT. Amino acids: CSVEVGSNTEAFF.

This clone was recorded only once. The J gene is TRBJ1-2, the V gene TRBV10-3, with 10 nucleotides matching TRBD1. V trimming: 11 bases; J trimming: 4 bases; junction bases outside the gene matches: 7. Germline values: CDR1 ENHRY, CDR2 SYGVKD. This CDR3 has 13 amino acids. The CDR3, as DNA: TGTGCCGCCAAGACAGGGGGCGGCTATGGCTACACCTTC. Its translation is CAAKTGGGYGYTF.

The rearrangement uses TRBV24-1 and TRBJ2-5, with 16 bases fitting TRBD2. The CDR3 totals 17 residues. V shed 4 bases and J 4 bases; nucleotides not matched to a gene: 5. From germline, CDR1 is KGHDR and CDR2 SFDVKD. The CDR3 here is CATSDRGLAGGPETQYF. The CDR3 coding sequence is TGTGCCACCAGTGACCGGGGACTAGCGGGGGGGCCAGAGACCCAGTACTTC.

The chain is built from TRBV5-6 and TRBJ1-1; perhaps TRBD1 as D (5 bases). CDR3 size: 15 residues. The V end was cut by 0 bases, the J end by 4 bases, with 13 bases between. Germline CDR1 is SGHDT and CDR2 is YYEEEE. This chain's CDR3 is CASSLDGRDFTEAFF. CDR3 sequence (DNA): TGTGCCAGCAGCTTGGATGGCAGGGACTTCACTGAAGCTTTCTTT.

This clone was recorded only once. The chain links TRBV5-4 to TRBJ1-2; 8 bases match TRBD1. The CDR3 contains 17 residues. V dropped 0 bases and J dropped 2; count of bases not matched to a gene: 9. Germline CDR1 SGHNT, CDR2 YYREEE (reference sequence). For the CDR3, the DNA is TGTGCCAGCAGCTTGGGAGGGCAGGGGGCGCAGAACTATGGCTACACCTTC. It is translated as CASSLGGQGAQNYGYTF.

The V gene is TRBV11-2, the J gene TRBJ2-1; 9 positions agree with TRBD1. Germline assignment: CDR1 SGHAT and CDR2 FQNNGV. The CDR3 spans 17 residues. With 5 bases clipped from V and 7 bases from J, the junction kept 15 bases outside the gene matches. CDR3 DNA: TGTGCCAGCAGCCCCCCAAGCCCCGGGACAGGGAAAAATGAGCAGTTCTTC. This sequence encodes CASSPPSPGTGKNEQFF.

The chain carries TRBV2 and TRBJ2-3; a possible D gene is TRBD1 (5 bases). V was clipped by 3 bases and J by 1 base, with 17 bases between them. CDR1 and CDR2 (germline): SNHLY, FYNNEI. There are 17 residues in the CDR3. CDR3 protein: CASSEAKGIGGTDTQYF. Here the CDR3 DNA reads TGTGCCAGCAGTGAGGCTAAGGGGATTGGGGGCACAGATACGCAGTATTTT.

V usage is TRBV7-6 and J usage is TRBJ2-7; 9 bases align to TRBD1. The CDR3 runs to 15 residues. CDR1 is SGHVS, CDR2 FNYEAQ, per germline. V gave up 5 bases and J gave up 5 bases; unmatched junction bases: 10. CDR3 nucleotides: TGTGCCAGCAGCCTAAGGGGACAGGGATTCGACGAGCAGTACTTC. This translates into CASSLRGQGFDEQYF.

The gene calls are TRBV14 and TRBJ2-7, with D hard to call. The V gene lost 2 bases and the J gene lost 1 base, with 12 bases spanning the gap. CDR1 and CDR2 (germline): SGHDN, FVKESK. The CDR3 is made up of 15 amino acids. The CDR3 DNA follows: TGTGCCAGCAGCCAAAGCACCTACAGTTCCTACGAGCAGTACTTC. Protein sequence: CASSQSTYSSYEQYF.